Included here is one T cell receptor beta chain sequence, with context. The sample comes from a study of T cells in Graves' hyperthyroidism and ophthalmopathy. Regions amplified from RNA transcripts were the TCR beta CDR3 regions. The TCR CDR3 was amplified in a first-round RT-PCR using the HTBI primer set. TCRdb called the multiplex PCR reads again in MiXCR, with one record for every CDR3 protein. The sample carries 500,000 to 750,000 distinct CDR3 sequences, approximately 15% recorded once. Each patient was aged 18 to 65 and had newly diagnosed hyperthyroidism of under 2 months' duration. The CDR3 has 15 residues. Germline assignment: CDR1 KGHSH and CDR2 LQKENI. V lost 2 bases to trimming and J lost 4 bases, with 14 bases between them.

This receptor was taken from a woman in her 30s with Graves' hyperthyroidism. This chain links TRBV18 with TRBJ1-2; D remains ambiguous. Material for sequencing was blood. The CDR3 loop is CASSPEGQTAYGYTF. The CDR3 DNA sequence: TGTGCCAGCTCACCAGAGGGTCAGACGGCCTATGGCTACACCTTC.